This T cell receptor (beta chain) is from a study of cytomegalovirus exposure and HLA in healthy donors. PCR was performed using 60 Vbeta and 13 Jbeta primers. Data came from immunoSEQ multiplex PCR; TCRdb stores just in-frame clones and leaves some out. The sample has approximately 140,000 clones; over 60% are singletons. Study outcomes and limitations: HLA-A and HLA-B allele assignments for most subjects were reportedly predicted accurately using TCR beta sequences.

Healthy individuals who donated bone marrow served as the donors. Unrecorded immune exposure was likely among donors, who were nominally healthy when sampled. As regards this clone: Its antigen is currently unknown. One junction end disagrees with the germline gene, perhaps due to a read error.

Sequencing input: PBMCs. The receptor was derived from a female donor in good health and CMV-seronegative.

The CDR3 spells CVISLQGAQDYGYTF. The CDR3 DNA follows: TGTGTCATCAGCCTACAGGGGGCGCAGGACTATGGCTACACCTTC. The chain has TRBV10-3 and TRBJ1-2; 9 nucleotides agree with TRBD1. The CDR3 extends over 15 amino acids. Germline assignment: CDR1 ENHRY and CDR2 SYGVKD.